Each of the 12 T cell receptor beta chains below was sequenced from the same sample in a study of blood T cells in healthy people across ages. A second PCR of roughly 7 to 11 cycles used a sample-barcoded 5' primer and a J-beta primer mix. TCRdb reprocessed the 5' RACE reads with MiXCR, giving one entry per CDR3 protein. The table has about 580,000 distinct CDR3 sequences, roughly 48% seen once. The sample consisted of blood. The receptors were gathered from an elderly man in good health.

As DNA, the CDR3 is TGCAGTGCTATCGGGGCAGGGGGCGCCTTAGATACGCAGTATTTT. Encoded protein: CSAIGAGGALDTQYF. The genes are TRBV20-1 and TRBJ2-3; 8 bases are shared with TRBD1. Trimming removed 4 bases from V and 5 bases from J; junction bases left unmatched: 11. CDR1 and CDR2 (germline): DFQATT, SNEGSKA (reference sequence). This CDR3 comprises 15 residues.

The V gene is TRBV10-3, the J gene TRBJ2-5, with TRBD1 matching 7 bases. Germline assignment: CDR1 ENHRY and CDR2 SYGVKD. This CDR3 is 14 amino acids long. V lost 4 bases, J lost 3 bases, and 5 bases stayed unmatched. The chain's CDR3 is CAISARTGEETQYF. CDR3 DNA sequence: TGTGCCATCAGTGCCCGGACAGGAGAAGAGACCCAGTACTTC.

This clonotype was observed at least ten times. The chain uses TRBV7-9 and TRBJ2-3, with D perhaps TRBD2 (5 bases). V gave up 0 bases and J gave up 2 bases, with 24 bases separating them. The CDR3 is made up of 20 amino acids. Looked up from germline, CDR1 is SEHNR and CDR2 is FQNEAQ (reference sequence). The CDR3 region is CASSLALRYGGPAPTDTQYF. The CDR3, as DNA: TGTGCCAGCAGCTTAGCGCTAAGATATGGCGGGCCTGCCCCCACAGATACGCAGTATTTT.

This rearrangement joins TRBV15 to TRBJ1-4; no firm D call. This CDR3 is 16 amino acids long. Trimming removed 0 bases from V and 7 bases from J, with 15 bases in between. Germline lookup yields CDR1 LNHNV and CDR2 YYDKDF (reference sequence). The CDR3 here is CATSRDPLRAGEKLFF. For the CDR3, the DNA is TGTGCCACCAGCAGAGATCCATTACGGGCAGGTGAAAAACTGTTTTTT.

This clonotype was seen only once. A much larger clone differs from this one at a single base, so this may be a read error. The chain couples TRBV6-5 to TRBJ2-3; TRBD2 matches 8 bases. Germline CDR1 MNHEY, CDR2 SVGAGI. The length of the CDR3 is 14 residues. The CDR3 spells CASRLAGSTDTRYF. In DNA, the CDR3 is TGTGCCAGCAGGCTAGCGGGTAGCACAGATACGCGGTATTTT.

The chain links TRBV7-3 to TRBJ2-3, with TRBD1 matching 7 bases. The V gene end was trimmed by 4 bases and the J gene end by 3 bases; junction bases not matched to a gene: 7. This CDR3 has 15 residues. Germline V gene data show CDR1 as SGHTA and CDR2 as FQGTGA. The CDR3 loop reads CASSSTGSGTDTQYF. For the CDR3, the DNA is TGTGCCAGCAGCTCGACAGGGTCTGGTACAGATACGCAGTATTTT.

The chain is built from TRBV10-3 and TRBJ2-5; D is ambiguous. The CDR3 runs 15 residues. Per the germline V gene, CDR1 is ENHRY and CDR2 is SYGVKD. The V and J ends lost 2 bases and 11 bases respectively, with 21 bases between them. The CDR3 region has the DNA TGTGCCATCAGTGAGCAGGAGAGTCTTGTGGATGAGCAGTACTTC. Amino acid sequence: CAISEQESLVDEQYF.

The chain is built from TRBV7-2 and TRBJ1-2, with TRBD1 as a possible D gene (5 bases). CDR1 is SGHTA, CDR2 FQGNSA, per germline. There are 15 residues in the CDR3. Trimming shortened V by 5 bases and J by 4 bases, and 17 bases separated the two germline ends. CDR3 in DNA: TGTGCCAGCAGCAAAGATTCAGGGAACCCCTATGGCTACACCTTC. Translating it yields CASSKDSGNPYGYTF.

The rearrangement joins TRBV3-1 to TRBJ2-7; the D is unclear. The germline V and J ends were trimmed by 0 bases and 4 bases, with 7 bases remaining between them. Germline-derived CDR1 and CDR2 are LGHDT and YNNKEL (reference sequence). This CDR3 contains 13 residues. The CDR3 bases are TGTGCCAGCAGCCAAGATTCTCGATACGAGCAGTACTTC. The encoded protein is CASSQDSRYEQYF.

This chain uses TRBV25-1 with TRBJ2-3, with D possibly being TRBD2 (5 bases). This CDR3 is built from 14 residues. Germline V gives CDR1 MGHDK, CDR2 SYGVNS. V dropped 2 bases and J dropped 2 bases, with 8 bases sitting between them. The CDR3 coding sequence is TGTGCCAGCAGTGAACTAGCACCCACAGATACGCAGTATTTT. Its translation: CASSELAPTDTQYF.

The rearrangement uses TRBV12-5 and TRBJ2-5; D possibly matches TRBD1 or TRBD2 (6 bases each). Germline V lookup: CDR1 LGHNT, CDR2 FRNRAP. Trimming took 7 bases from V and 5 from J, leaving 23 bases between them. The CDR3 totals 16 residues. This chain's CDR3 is CASATGGNGGLETQYF. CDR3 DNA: TGTGCTAGTGCCACAGGAGGGAACGGGGGCCTCGAGACCCAGTACTTC. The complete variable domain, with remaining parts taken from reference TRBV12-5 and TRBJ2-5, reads DARVTQTPRHKVTEMGQEVTMRCQPILGHNTVFWYRQTMMQGLELLAYFRNRAPLDDSGMPKDRFSAEMPDATLATLKIQPSEPRDSAVYFCASATGGNGGLETQYFGPGTRLLVL.

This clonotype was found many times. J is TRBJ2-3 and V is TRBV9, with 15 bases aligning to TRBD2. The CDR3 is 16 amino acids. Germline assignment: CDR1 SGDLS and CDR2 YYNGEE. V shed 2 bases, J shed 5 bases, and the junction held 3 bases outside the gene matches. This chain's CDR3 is CASSVGLAGGQDTQYF. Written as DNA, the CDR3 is TGTGCCAGCAGCGTGGGACTAGCGGGGGGTCAAGATACGCAGTATTTT. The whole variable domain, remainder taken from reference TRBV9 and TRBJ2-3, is DSGVTQTPKHLITATGQRVTLRCSPRSGDLSVYWYQQSLDQGLQFLIQYYNGEERAKGNILERFSAQQFPDLHSELNLSSLELGDSALYFCASSVGLAGGQDTQYFGPGTRLTVL.